These 19 T cell receptor beta chains share one sample of origin, sequenced in a study of cytomegalovirus exposure and HLA in healthy donors (dated by TCRdb to 2015 to 2018). Library preparation was by the immunoSEQ multiplex PCR assay. A mixture of 60 forward primers for TCR Vbeta segments and 13 reverse primers for TCR Jbeta segments was used in the multiplex PCR. In TCRdb, the immuneACCESS table is reduced to in-frame sequences with V and J assigned. These tables do not hold every clone; where another copy was compared, an unresolved V gene accounts for under half, and the others remain unexplained. In all, the sample holds under 200,000 clones, and approximately 80% of those were seen once. In total, the top ten clones hold roughly 9% of the sample. Sequenced: PBMCs. The receptors were gathered from a man aged 18 to 35 in good health and CMV-seropositive.

The chain is built from TRBV29-1 and TRBJ1-2; D unresolved. CDR3 length: 13 residues. Germline V lookup: CDR1 SQVTM, CDR2 ANQGSEA. Between the trimmed V and J ends, which lost 2 bases and 5 bases, there was a span of 12 bases. The CDR3 spells CSVESSGGYGYTF. The CDR3 DNA reads TGCAGCGTTGAATCGTCGGGAGGTTATGGCTACACCTTC.

This clone was seen a handful of times. The chain employs TRBV18 and TRBJ1-2; D is unresolved. Germline CDR1 is KGHSH and CDR2 is LQKENI. The ends were cut back, 3 bases at V and 4 bases at J, with 12 bases in the middle. The length of the CDR3 is 14 residues. The CDR3 sequence: CASSPSGGFYGYTF. CDR3 sequence (DNA): TGTGCCAGCTCACCCTCGGGAGGATTCTATGGCTACACCTTC.

The V call is TRBV7-9, the J call TRBJ1-2; 10 positions agree with TRBD1. The ends lost 5 bases at V and 7 bases at J; junction bases unmatched: 4. Germline CDR1 is SEHNR and CDR2 is FQNEAQ (reference sequence). This CDR3 is built from 13 residues. DNA for the CDR3: TGTGCCAGCAGCGGAGGGACAGGGGTTGGCTACACCTTC. It codes for CASSGGTGVGYTF.

This clone was seen a few times. The CDR3 loop reads CASSQEETGGPEAFF. As DNA, the CDR3 is TGCGCCAGCAGCCAAGAGGAAACGGGGGGCCCTGAAGCTTTCTTT. V gene TRBV4-1 combines with J gene TRBJ1-1, with a tentative D call TRBD1 (6 bases). V was pared by 0 bases and J by 6 bases, with 14 bases between. CDR1 is MGHRA and CDR2 is YSYEKL in the germline V gene. The CDR3 spans 15 residues.

This chain joins TRBV21-1 and TRBJ1-5; TRBD1, as called in the table, went unchecked against the DNA. TRBV21-1 is a pseudogene. CDR3 length: 18 amino acids. The CDR3 nucleotides are TGTGCCAGCAGCAAAGCTCCCAGGGGGCAAGAGCGCAATCAGCCCCAGCATTTT. Its translation is CASSKAPRGQERNQPQHF.

The chain carries TRBV10-3 and TRBJ2-7, with D tentatively TRBD1 (5 bases). Germline V gene lookup returns CDR1 ENHRY and CDR2 SYGVKD. V lost 0 bases and J lost 4, with 10 bases in between. CDR3 size: 14 residues. The CDR3 nucleotides read TGTGCCATCAGTGAGTCGGCAGGGTATTACGAGCAGTACTTC. It translates to CAISESAGYYEQYF.

This clone has a handful of counts. The rearrangement joins TRBV14 to TRBJ1-1; 7 positions match TRBD1. This CDR3 is 13 amino acids long. Per germline, CDR1 SGHDN and CDR2 FVKESK. Losses at the gene ends were 1 base for V and 6 bases for J; bases not matched to a gene: 2. CDR3 sequence (DNA): TGTGCCAGCAGCCAAGGAACAGGGGCTGAAGCTTTCTTT. It is translated as CASSQGTGAEAFF.

The chain recombines TRBV29-1 with TRBJ2-5, with TRBD1 identical over 9 bases. TRBJ2-7 explains the end of the DNA better; the J call may be wrong. The CDR3 loop spans 17 amino acids. CDR1 and CDR2 from the germline V gene are SQVTM and ANQGSEA. The CDR3 is CSVGAGLGQGIPYEQYF. The CDR3 DNA reads as TGCAGCGTTGGGGCTGGCTTGGGACAGGGAATTCCCTACGAGCAGTACTTC.

This clone was detected only a few times. V is TRBV4-1 and J is TRBJ2-1, with a tentative D call TRBD2 (6 bases). CDR3 length: 14 residues. Trimming left V 1 base short and J 4 bases short, with 8 bases between. Germline-derived CDR1 and CDR2 are MGHRA and YSYEKL. In DNA, the CDR3 is TGCGCCAGCAGCCAAGCCGGGACTTACAATGAGCAGTTCTTC. This translates into CASSQAGTYNEQFF.

The V gene is TRBV27, the J gene TRBJ2-5, with a possible D match to TRBD1 (7 bases). The J call is uncertain, as TRBJ2-7 better fits the DNA end. The germline V gene encodes CDR1 MNHEY and CDR2 SMNVEV (reference sequence). CDR3 size: 17 residues. The CDR3 nucleotides read TGTGCCAGCAGTTTAATGCGGGGCAGGGGGATGAGTAACGAGCAGTACTTC. It is translated as CASSLMRGRGMSNEQYF.

V and J are TRBV18 and TRBJ1-6; 10 bases line up with TRBD1. V gave up 1 base and J gave up 10 bases; unmatched junction bases: 7. The CDR3 has 16 residues. The V gene's germline CDR1 is KGHSH and CDR2 LQKENI. CDR3 DNA sequence: TGTGCCAGCTCACCACGTCAGGGGACAGGGGAATCACCCCTCCACTTT. Amino acids: CASSPRQGTGESPLHF.

V usage is TRBV6-6 and J usage is TRBJ1-6; D remains unclear. This CDR3 is built from 14 residues. Trimming took off 1 base at V and 5 bases at J, with 6 bases between the two ends. Germline V gene lookup returns CDR1 MNHNY and CDR2 SVGAGI (reference sequence). The CDR3 region is CASSYWSDNSPLHF. CDR3 DNA: TGTGCCAGCAGTTACTGGTCAGATAATTCACCCCTCCACTTT.

The V gene is TRBV6-6, the J gene TRBJ2-2; 9 bases fit TRBD1. The CDR3 runs to 15 residues. V lost 2 bases, J lost 5 bases, and 3 bases stayed unmatched. Germline V gene sequence: CDR1 MNHNY, CDR2 SVGAGI (reference sequence). CDR3 residues: CASSYPGQGTGELFF. Here the CDR3 DNA reads TGTGCCAGCAGTTACCCTGGACAGGGGACCGGGGAGCTGTTTTTT.

This chain joins TRBV30 and TRBJ2-7, with D perhaps TRBD2 (5 bases). CDR3 length: 14 amino acids. V shed 0 bases and J shed 2 bases, with 11 bases lying between them. Germline CDR1 reads GTSNPN; CDR2 reads SVGIG (reference sequence). The CDR3 is CAWSVASSAYEQYF. The DNA for the CDR3 is TGTGCCTGGAGTGTAGCTAGCAGCGCCTACGAGCAGTACTTC. Based on the CDR3 plus reference TRBV30 and TRBJ2-7, the full variable domain is SQTIHQWPATLVQPVGSPLSLECTVEGTSNPNLYWYRQAAGRGLQLLFYSVGIGQISSEVPQNLSASRPQDRQFILSSKKLLLSDSGFYLCAWSVASSAYEQYFGPGTRLTVT.

The rearrangement links TRBV6-5 to TRBJ2-1; 10 bases are shared with TRBD2. This CDR3 region has 14 residues. Germline CDR1 and CDR2: MNHEY and SVGAGI. The V and J ends lost 7 bases and 8 bases, in that order; junction bases with no gene match: 8. CDR3 sequence reads: CASTPGLAFDEQFF. The CDR3 DNA reads TGTGCCAGCACCCCGGGACTAGCGTTCGATGAGCAGTTCTTC.

The chain uses TRBV4-1 and TRBJ2-2; 8 positions match TRBD2. CDR3 length equals 19 residues. Germline V gene sequence: CDR1 MGHRA, CDR2 YSYEKL. Unmatched junction bases numbered 20, after V lost 4 bases and J lost 7 bases. The CDR3 DNA is TGCGCCAGCAGCCGTGCGGGAGGAGGCGTTCTATATTTGAGCGGGGAGCTGTTTTTT. Protein sequence: CASSRAGGGVLYLSGELFF.

This clone was counted between two and nine times. V and J are TRBV27 and TRBJ1-1; no clear D gene. The V end was cut by 0 bases, the J end by 5 bases, with 13 bases between. Per germline, CDR1 MNHEY and CDR2 SMNVEV (reference sequence). CDR3 length: 15 amino acids. CDR3 amino acids: CASSLSTGLGTEAFF. The CDR3 DNA is TGTGCCAGCAGTTTATCGACCGGGTTGGGTACTGAAGCTTTCTTT.

The CDR3 DNA reads as TGTGCCAGCAGCTTAGGACTAGAGGACATTCAGTACTTC. Translated, it gives CASSLGLEDIQYF. The V gene is TRBV7-7, the J gene TRBJ2-4, with D possibly matching TRBD2 (6 bases). Germline lookup yields CDR1 SSHAT and CDR2 FNYEAQ (reference sequence). This CDR3 spans 13 amino acids. V shed 1 base and J shed 8 bases, with 9 bases lying between them.

This clone was counted a single time. The sample has other DNA sequences that encode this CDR3 too. The chain couples TRBV2 to TRBJ1-5; D gene ambiguous. V was shortened by 4 bases and J by 5 bases, with 15 bases between the two germline ends. From germline, CDR1 is SNHLY and CDR2 FYNNEI. The CDR3 extends over 15 amino acids. The CDR3 here is CASSAKARMHQPQHF. CDR3 nucleotide sequence: TGTGCCAGCAGTGCCAAGGCCAGGATGCATCAGCCCCAGCATTTT.